This record covers a single T cell receptor (beta chain). No antigen is known for it. The data originate from a study of CD8+ T cells in alopecia areata. For the study at large: Those treated were given oral tofacitinib at 5 to 10 mg twice daily. Study-wide results and caveats: With patients, TCR sharing proved less clear than in mice, a difference possibly related to HLA. Scalp data also include sequences from resident alphabeta T cells of normal skin.

The length of the CDR3 is 14 residues. After removal of 2 bases from V and 5 bases from J, the junction contained 6 bases not matched to a gene. Germline loops: CDR1 SGHNT, CDR2 YYREEE (reference sequence). It was cDNA, reverse transcribed from extracted RNA, that served as the sequencing template. Clones were read by immunoSEQ multiplex PCR, and TCRdb kept only the in-frame ones, dropping some. The profile shows some 180,000 clones, roughly 60% of them singletons. This receptor was taken from a human donor with alopecia areata. The sequenced sample was CD4+ T cells sorted from blood, obtained at week 0. This chain connects TRBV5-4 to TRBJ2-7, with 8 bases aligning to TRBD1. Here the CDR3 reads CASSLTGGFDEQYF. The CDR3 DNA follows: TGTGCCAGCAGCTTAACAGGGGGATTTGACGAGCAGTACTTC.